Listed below are T cell receptor beta chains from one sample, sequenced in a study of T-cell memory formation after mild COVID-19. TCRdb recomputed calls from the 5' RACE reads with MiXCR, one row per CDR3 protein. The data hold about 100,000 distinct CDR3 sequences, with roughly a sixth observed a single time. Sequencing was performed on PBMCs or a T cell subset sorted from them (not recorded which). These TCRs come from a man aged 18 to 29 who had mild COVID-19 (a few samples of this study predate the infection). Cell type and time point are not known. Both conserved end residues are trimmed from each CDR3.

TRBV7-3	TRBJ2-5	ASSLDRGQETQY
TRBV2	TRBJ2-2	ASSKVGQAPGELF
TRBV13	TRBJ1-6	ASRRMDRYSPLH
TRBV9	TRBJ2-2	ASSARDRVNTGELF
TRBV7-9	TRBJ1-5	ASSKGQGHNQPQH
TRBV4-1	TRBJ2-5	ASSQVSLAGETQY
TRBV30	TRBJ2-1	AGTTGSSYNEQF
TRBV12-3/TRBV12-4	TRBJ1-2	ASSLEMIANYGYT
TRBV5-1	TRBJ2-2	ASSLDQRATGELF
TRBV4-3	TRBJ2-1	ASSQVWAPDEQF
TRBV28	TRBJ2-5	ASTPFRRETQY
TRBV12-3/TRBV12-4	TRBJ2-7	ASSKGQGADEQY
TRBV12-3/TRBV12-4	TRBJ2-3	ASTLGLTQY
TRBV5-1	TRBJ2-5	ASSPGGRFETQY
TRBV4-1	TRBJ1-2	ASSQADRVYGYT
TRBV2	TRBJ2-1	ASSELGGPDEQF
TRBV12-3/TRBV12-4	TRBJ2-5	ASRTGVVAETQY
TRBV7-6	TRBJ1-5	ASSPQTRGNNQPQH
TRBV11-2	TRBJ2-3	ASQPWGVSTDTQY
TRBV29-1	TRBJ1-3	SAGGQGANTIY
TRBV6-5	TRBJ2-3	ASSYTAPTGRGTQY
TRBV12-3/TRBV12-4	TRBJ2-5	ASSLNGEETQY
TRBV2	TRBJ1-2	ASGARSYGYT
TRBV20-1	TRBJ1-2	SAVTGENYGYT
TRBV5-5	TRBJ1-3	ASSPQGSGNTIY
TRBV6-2/TRBV6-3	TRBJ2-2	ASSRHGPGTGELF
TRBV7-2	TRBJ2-7	ASSLGTGGRQY
TRBV7-2	TRBJ2-3	ASSLMTDTQY
TRBV10-3	TRBJ2-7	AISDEAGKRLYEQY
TRBV12-3/TRBV12-4	TRBJ1-2	ASSLGNYGYT
TRBV5-1	TRBJ2-1	ASSLREGEQF
TRBV4-2	TRBJ1-1	ASSRLGVQANTEAF
TRBV5-4	TRBJ1-1	ASSLEGSSRVAF
TRBV6-5	TRBJ2-7	ASSYGPQGRQY
TRBV3-1	TRBJ2-5	ASSQRGGVGETQY
TRBV4-1	TRBJ1-2	ASSQGGGHGGYT
TRBV20-1	TRBJ2-1	SARGYVKEQF
TRBV5-8	TRBJ1-4	ASSRGEKLF
TRBV7-9	TRBJ2-3	ASSLGVARGLAGADTQY
TRBV5-1	TRBJ2-5	ASSFLAGGQETQY
TRBV5-5	TRBJ2-1	ASRRLDGSYNEQF
TRBV5-5	TRBJ2-3	ASSLEGFGDTQY
TRBV12-3/TRBV12-4	TRBJ2-5	ASSRGFRQETQY
TRBV7-2	TRBJ2-3	ASSLGPAGPLSTDTQY
TRBV5-1	TRBJ2-5	ASSPGTSGAQETQY
TRBV5-1	TRBJ2-3	ASSSTGPATDTQY
TRBV6-2/TRBV6-3	TRBJ1-5	ASSGQGGNQPQH
TRBV5-1	TRBJ2-1	ASSLEIAATRWTGSYNEQF
TRBV28	TRBJ2-5	ASSPAGGQETQY
TRBV12-3/TRBV12-4	TRBJ2-2	ASRPGPYTGELF
TRBV6-1	TRBJ2-1	ASRDVVGVHEQF
TRBV7-9	TRBJ1-6	ASSQRDGNSPLH
TRBV5-1	TRBJ2-3	ASTPVGGGTDTQY
TRBV27	TRBJ1-2	ASRVTAVGGYT
TRBV4-2	TRBJ2-5	ASSQTLSGGRETQY
TRBV20-1	TRBJ1-4	SASRNEKLF
TRBV7-9	TRBJ2-7	ASSLDLQGPYEQY
TRBV2	TRBJ2-1	ASSEAWVGNEQF
TRBV7-9	TRBJ1-5	ASSFGVGQPQH